Listed here are 27 T cell receptor beta chains from one sample, sequenced in a study of T cell repertoires in cytomegalovirus infection. One entry per CDR3 protein results from TCRdb running MiXCR on the reads. The repertoire holds approximately 400,000 distinct CDR3 sequences, with approximately 31% as singletons. Sequencing input: PBMCs. These receptors were collected from a human donor in good health (CMV status not recorded). Some clones in this sample may be carry-over from other donors' samples.

This chain uses TRBV19 with TRBJ2-1; TRBD2 might be the D (6 bases). The CDR3 is 13 amino acids. V was cut by 6 bases and J by 5 bases, with 11 bases left in between. Germline CDR1 and CDR2: LNHDA and SQIVND (reference sequence). The CDR3 DNA follows: TGTGCCAGTAGCTCGGCGGGGAACAATGAGCAGTTCTTC. Translated, it gives CASSSAGNNEQFF.

This rearrangement joins TRBV3-1 to TRBJ1-3; possible D gene TRBD1, 5 bases. This CDR3 spans 14 amino acids. The V and J ends lost 1 base and 1 base respectively, with 5 bases between them. Germline assignment: CDR1 LGHDT and CDR2 YNNKEL (reference sequence). The CDR3 nucleotides are TGTGCCAGCAGCCAAGGGGGGTCTGGAAACACCATATATTTT. Translation: CASSQGGSGNTIYF.

This rearrangement joins TRBV19 to TRBJ1-5; the D gene is possibly TRBD1 (6 bases). Germline CDR1 LNHDA, CDR2 SQIVND (reference sequence). The V end lost 5 bases, the J end lost 5 bases, and 16 bases lay between the germline ends. The CDR3 contains 15 residues. CDR3 sequence: CASSSRRGRDQPQHF. The DNA of the CDR3 is TGTGCCAGTAGTTCCCGGCGGGGGCGTGATCAGCCCCAGCATTTT. Filled out from reference TRBV19 and TRBJ1-5, the complete variable domain reads DGGITQSPKYLFRKEGQNVTLSCEQNLNHDAMYWYRQDPGQGLRLIYYSQIVNDFQKGDIAEGYSVSREKKESFPLTVTSAQKNPTAFYLCASSSRRGRDQPQHFGDGTRLSIL.

This clonotype came up a few times. The chain joins TRBV18 to TRBJ2-1; perhaps TRBD2 as D (5 bases). CDR1 is KGHSH, CDR2 LQKENI, per germline. V shed 10 bases and J shed 5 bases, with 18 bases lying between them. The CDR3 runs to 14 residues. CDR3 amino acids: CATHRLERNNEQFF. The DNA of the CDR3 is TGTGCCACCCACCGACTTGAGCGGAACAATGAGCAGTTCTTC.

CDR3 nucleotide sequence: TGTGCCAGCAGCGCCCTCTCCGGACAGGGGATCAATCAGCCCCAGCATTTT. It yields the protein CASSALSGQGINQPQHF. This chain joins TRBV5-5 and TRBJ1-5; 9 bases map to TRBD1. Germline V gene lookup returns CDR1 SGHKS and CDR2 YYEKEE (reference sequence). CDR3 length equals 17 residues. Trimming cost V 4 bases and J 3 bases; bases outside gene matches: 11.

This clonotype was detected only a few times. The rearrangement uses TRBV6-6 and TRBJ2-7; tentatively, D is TRBD1 (5 bases). V was clipped by 3 bases and J by 2 bases, with 11 bases between them. CDR3 length equals 14 residues. CDR1 MNHNY and CDR2 SVGAGI come from the germline V gene (reference sequence). CDR3 region: CASSYRGSTYEQYF. CDR3 sequence (DNA): TGTGCCAGCAGTTATAGGGGCAGTACCTACGAGCAGTACTTC.

V is TRBV5-1 and J is TRBJ2-5; D is undetermined. The germline V gene encodes CDR1 SGHRS and CDR2 YFSETQ. The CDR3 covers 16 residues. Trimming removed 4 bases from V and 0 bases from J, with 16 bases in between. In nucleotides, the CDR3 is TGCGCCAGCAGCAAGGAACTCCAGCCCTACCAAGAGACCCAGTACTTC. As protein: CASSKELQPYQETQYF.

In its sample, this clonotype was seen a few times. The rearrangement uses TRBV5-4 and TRBJ1-2; D is ambiguous. Trimming removed 1 base from V and 8 bases from J, with 9 bases in between. CDR1 and CDR2 (germline): SGHNT, YYREEE (reference sequence). The CDR3 runs to 12 residues. The CDR3 sequence: CASSLFPAGYTF. CDR3 bases: TGTGCCAGCAGCTTGTTTCCTGCCGGCTACACCTTC. The full variable domain, with the rest looked up from reference TRBV5-4 and TRBJ1-2, is ETGVTQSPTHLIKTRGQQVTLRCSSQSGHNTVSWYQQALGQGPQFIFQYYREEENGRGNFPPRFSGLQFPNYSSELNVNALELDDSALYLCASSLFPAGYTFGSGTRLTVV.

A single count supports this clonotype. This may arise from a read error, as a much more abundant clone is one base away. The gene calls are TRBV18 and TRBJ2-3; D remains unclear. Between the trimmed V and J ends, which lost 1 base and 2 bases, there was a span of 10 bases. This CDR3 region has 15 residues. From germline, CDR1 is KGHSH and CDR2 LQKENI. CDR3 in DNA: TGTGCCAGCTCACCACTCCCGGTATACACAGATACGCAGTATTTT. The encoded protein is CASSPLPVYTDTQYF.

As concerns this clonotype: Since no conserved phenylalanine or tryptophan closes the CDR3, a read error is the likely cause. The V gene is TRBV11-2, the J gene TRBJ2-5; tentatively, D is TRBD2 (5 bases). V gave up 0 bases and J gave up 7 bases, with 12 bases separating them. The CDR3 length is 14 residues. Germline V gives CDR1 SGHAT, CDR2 FQNNGV. This CDR3 is CASSLELGAGTQYL. The CDR3 region has the DNA TGTGCCAGCAGCTTAGAACTAGGTGCAGGGACCCAGTACTTA.

The rearrangement joins TRBV2 to TRBJ1-5; unclear D gene. The CDR3 spans 12 residues. The germline CDR1 and CDR2 sequences are SNHLY and FYNNEI. The V end was cut by 5 bases, the J end by 4 bases, with 6 bases between. The CDR3, as DNA: TGTGCCAGCAGTTTTAGAAATCAGCCCCAGCATTTT. Translating gives CASSFRNQPQHF.

The chain employs TRBV28 and TRBJ1-5; no reliable D call. Trimming left V 6 bases short and J 5 bases short, with 11 bases between. CDR1 and CDR2 from the germline V gene are MDHEN and SYDVKM. The CDR3 is made up of 13 amino acids. The CDR3 DNA is TGTGCCAGCAGATTGGTAGGCGATCAGCCCCAGCATTTT. It yields the protein CASRLVGDQPQHF.

This clonotype showed up many times. This sequence joins TRBV7-2 and TRBJ1-5; D unresolved. V was trimmed by 4 bases and J by 0 bases, leaving 10 bases between them. Looked up from germline, CDR1 is SGHTA and CDR2 is FQGNSA. The CDR3 extends over 15 amino acids. CDR3 amino acids: CASSSGPYSNQPQHF. CDR3 coding DNA: TGTGCCAGCAGCTCGGGCCCTTATAGCAATCAGCCCCAGCATTTT.

This chain joins TRBV7-8 and TRBJ2-7; D might be TRBD1 or TRBD2, each matching 5 bases. The CDR3 totals 16 residues. Deletions cut 5 bases from V and 0 bases from J, with 17 bases between. Germline CDR1 SGHVS, CDR2 FQNEAQ. CDR3 in amino acids: CASSKGTDQSSYEQYF. In DNA, the CDR3 is TGTGCCAGCAGCAAGGGGACGGACCAGAGCTCCTACGAGCAGTACTTC. Combining the CDR3 with reference TRBV7-8 and TRBJ2-7 gives the whole variable domain GAGVSQSPRYKVAKRGQDVALRCDPISGHVSLFWYQQALGQGPEFLTYFQNEAQLDKSGLPSDRFFAERPEGSVSTLKIQRTQQEDSAVYLCASSKGTDQSSYEQYFGPGTRLTVT.

A few counts support this clonotype. The chain carries TRBV28 and TRBJ2-3; the match to TRBD2 covers 11 bases. This CDR3 comprises 16 residues. Germline loops: CDR1 MDHEN, CDR2 SYDVKM. With V trimmed by 4 bases and J by 0 bases, 3 bases remained unmatched. The CDR3 region has the DNA TGTGCCAGCAGTTCTGGGACTAGCGGAAGCACAGATACGCAGTATTTT. This translates into CASSSGTSGSTDTQYF.

The chain recombines TRBV5-4 with TRBJ1-1; 11 bases are a match to TRBD1. CDR1 is SGHNT and CDR2 is YYREEE in the germline V gene (reference sequence). The CDR3 sequence is 15 residues long. J gave up 4 bases and V 4 bases, and 6 bases lay outside the gene matches. The chain's CDR3 is CASSSWTGGFTEAFF. In DNA form, the CDR3 reads TGTGCCAGCAGCAGTTGGACAGGGGGCTTCACTGAAGCTTTCTTT.

This clonotype was counted between two and nine times. This chain uses TRBV11-2 with TRBJ1-4; tentatively, D is TRBD1 (6 bases). The CDR3 runs 12 residues. Germline V gene lookup returns CDR1 SGHAT and CDR2 FQNNGV. Trimming removed 5 bases at V and 13 bases at J, with 14 bases between. CDR3 nucleotides: TGTGCCAGCAGCCGTGCACAGGGTGCACTGTTTTTT. Protein: CASSRAQGALFF.

J is TRBJ1-6 and V is TRBV6-6; TRBD1 agrees at 7 bases. Trimming at V came to 10 bases and at J to 5 bases, leaving 5 bases not matched to a gene. The CDR3 consists of 13 residues. Germline CDR1 and CDR2: MNHNY and SVGAGI (reference sequence). CDR3 sequence (DNA): TGTGCCACCTGGGACAGCCATAATTCACCCCTCCACTTT. It specifies CATWDSHNSPLHF.

This sequence joins TRBV27 and TRBJ2-2, with D perhaps matching TRBD1 or TRBD2 (5 bases each). V lost 5 bases, J lost 1 base, and 11 bases lay in between. The CDR3 runs to 15 residues. Germline loops: CDR1 MNHEY, CDR2 SMNVEV (reference sequence). CDR3 amino acids: CASSLGTGNTGELFF. CDR3 DNA: TGTGCCAGCAGTCTCGGGACGGGGAACACCGGGGAGCTGTTTTTT.

This clonotype was seen only a few times. The chain combines TRBV25-1 with TRBJ1-4, with 9 bases that match TRBD1. Germline CDR1 reads MGHDK; CDR2 reads SYGVNS. Unmatched junction bases numbered 3, after V lost 1 base and J lost 6 bases. This CDR3 region has 15 residues. CDR3 in amino acids: CASSESTGGYEKLFF. Written as DNA, the CDR3 is TGTGCCAGCAGTGAATCGACAGGGGGGTATGAAAAACTGTTTTTT.

As regards this clonotype: A much larger clonotype is one base distant, so this may be a read error. The chain employs TRBV20-1 and TRBJ2-7, with D possibly matching TRBD1 (5 bases). The germline CDR1 and CDR2 sequences are DFQATT and SNEGSKA (reference sequence). CDR3 length: 13 residues. CDR3 loop: CSASRGSSYEHYF. Written as DNA, the CDR3 is TGCAGTGCTAGTAGGGGAAGCTCCTACGAGCATTACTTC.

This clonotype was counted ten times or more. The rearrangement uses TRBV6-1 and TRBJ2-7; TRBD2 matches at 11 bases. The CDR3 has 16 residues. Per germline, CDR1 MNHNS and CDR2 SASEGT. V shed 0 bases, J shed 2 bases, and the junction held 3 bases outside the gene matches. This chain's CDR3 is CASSEAVSGGAYEQYF. The CDR3 DNA follows: TGTGCCAGCAGTGAAGCAGTTAGCGGGGGGGCCTACGAGCAGTACTTC.

The chain employs TRBV4-3 and TRBJ2-5; 9 nucleotides match TRBD2. V trimming: 0 bases; J trimming: 5 bases; junction bases outside the gene matches: 10. This CDR3 has 17 amino acids. Per the germline V gene, CDR1 is LGHNA and CDR2 is YSLEER. CDR3 nucleotides: TGCGCCAGCAGCCAAGATAGCGGGGGACCCAGAGGGGAGACCCAGTACTTC. It yields the protein CASSQDSGGPRGETQYF.

The chain has TRBV20-1 and TRBJ2-5, with 8 bases fitting TRBD1. Germline V gene sequence: CDR1 DFQATT, CDR2 SNEGSKA (reference sequence). Losses at the gene ends were 4 bases for V and 1 base for J; bases not matched to a gene: 2. There are 13 residues in the CDR3. The CDR3 region has the DNA TGCAGTGCTACGACAGGGGCCCAAGAGACCCAGTACTTC. This sequence encodes CSATTGAQETQYF.

This clonotype was picked up a small number of times. Being one base from a much bigger clone, this may be a read error. The chain employs TRBV7-8 and TRBJ2-5; tentatively, D is TRBD1 or TRBD2 (6 bases each). The CDR3 spans 14 residues. Deletions cut 8 bases from V and 5 bases from J, with 18 bases between. The germline V gene encodes CDR1 SGHVS and CDR2 FQNEAQ. The CDR3 spells CASGRDMVVETQYF. CDR3 in DNA: TGTGCCAGCGGGCGGGACATGGTCGTTGAGACCCAGTACTTC.

This clonotype was counted a few times. The gene calls are TRBV4-1 and TRBJ1-5; possibly TRBD1 for D (6 bases). The germline CDR1 and CDR2 sequences are MGHRA and YSYEKL. V dropped 4 bases and J dropped 4 bases, with 23 bases sitting between them. There are 18 residues in the CDR3. CDR3 amino acids: CASSLYGRGSHLNQPQHF. The CDR3 DNA is TGCGCCAGCAGCCTCTACGGCAGGGGATCCCACTTAAATCAGCCCCAGCATTTT.

Many counts were recorded for this clonotype. This chain links TRBV7-2 with TRBJ1-6; tentative D call: TRBD1 (5 bases). This CDR3 has 15 residues. Germline V gives CDR1 SGHTA, CDR2 FQGNSA. Trimming stripped 5 bases from V and 6 bases from J, with 14 bases between. The CDR3 protein is CASSAQGPLNSPLHF. CDR3 DNA: TGTGCCAGCAGCGCCCAGGGACCCCTTAATTCACCCCTCCACTTT.